This T cell receptor beta chain stems from a study of T cell repertoires in ileal Crohn's disease. General study findings and limits: Sorted CD8 T cells held more high-frequency clones than CD4.

For this clone: The antigen is unknown.

V was pared by 0 bases and J by 10 bases, with 5 bases between. Germline values: CDR1 SGHDT, CDR2 YYEEEE. The CDR3 is made up of 11 amino acids. Described time point: inflamed ileum from the surgical specimen. Produced via immunoSEQ multiplex PCR; TCRdb's table is partial and in-frame only. This repertoire shows about 17,000 clones, 60% to 85% found once; its top ten account for 3.5% to 5%. What was sequenced was ileal tissue. This TCR was sampled from an adult with Crohn's disease. The chain is built from TRBV5-6 and TRBJ2-1, with no clear D. The CDR3 loop reads CASSLEREQFF. The CDR3 DNA is TGTGCCAGCAGCTTGGAGCGAGAGCAGTTCTTC.